This T cell receptor (beta chain) was documented in a study of T cell changes during pregnancy in multiple sclerosis. Some clones are missing from TCRdb's copy, which holds only in-frame ones; the method was immunoSEQ multiplex PCR. The table lists some 90,000 clones, 91% of them singletons. From germline, CDR1 is LGHNA and CDR2 YSLEER. The J segment lost 4 bases and the V segment lost 3 bases, leaving 2 bases of the junction unmatched. The CDR3 is made up of 13 amino acids. The clonotype originates from a female donor in good health, enrolled as a control in a pregnancy study. Sequenced material: peripheral blood, taken after pregnancy. This sequence joins TRBV4-3 and TRBJ2-7, with 8 bases aligning to TRBD1. CDR3 sequence reads: CASSQGQAYEQYF. The CDR3 nucleotides read TGCGCCAGCAGCCAGGGACAGGCTTACGAGCAGTACTTC.